Below, 30 T cell receptor beta chains from the same sample are listed, as sequenced in a study of shared clonotypes between healthy human individuals. Only in-frame clones appear in the TCRdb table, and some are missing; sequencing was by immunoSEQ multiplex PCR. The profile shows roughly 380,000 clones, about 96% of them singletons. The sample consisted of memory CD8+ T cells sorted from blood. Subset defined: CD45RO+ cells pooled with CCR7-negative TemRA cells. These receptors came from a man in his thirties or forties in good health.

The V and J genes are TRBV7-9 and TRBJ2-1; no reliable D call. Trimming cost V 4 bases and J 9 bases, with 10 bases left between them. This CDR3 spans 12 amino acids. The germline gives CDR1 SEHNR, CDR2 FQNEAQ (reference sequence). The CDR3 spells CASSSTPVEQFF. The CDR3 bases are TGTGCCAGCAGCTCGACACCGGTTGAGCAGTTCTTC.

This clone was found once. The chain links TRBV6-5 to TRBJ2-7; TRBD1 aligns across 9 bases. Germline CDR1 MNHEY, CDR2 SVGAGI. CDR3 size: 13 residues. V dropped 6 bases and J dropped 3; count of bases not matched to a gene: 3. Here the CDR3 DNA reads TGTGCCAGCAGGAGACAGGGGGGCTACGAGCAGTACTTC. As protein: CASRRQGGYEQYF.

The chain couples TRBV2 to TRBJ2-7, with D possibly being TRBD2 (6 bases). The V gene's germline CDR1 is SNHLY and CDR2 FYNNEI. The CDR3 contains 16 residues. V lost 1 base to trimming and J lost 5 bases, with 18 bases between them. CDR3 nucleotides: TGTGCCAGCAGTGAAGGGTTAAGTCGGGAGACCCACGAGCAGTACTTC. It encodes CASSEGLSRETHEQYF.

The CDR3 protein is CASSMTGGAGNTEAFF. The DNA for the CDR3 is TGCGCCAGCAGCATGACAGGGGGCGCGGGGAACACTGAAGCTTTCTTT. The chain links TRBV5-1 to TRBJ1-1; TRBD1 matches 10 bases. V was clipped by 4 bases and J by 1 base; unmatched bases: 7. Germline V lookup: CDR1 SGHRS, CDR2 YFSETQ. The CDR3 spans 16 residues.

V is TRBV10-1 and J is TRBJ2-6; D remains ambiguous. CDR1 is WNHNN and CDR2 is SYGVQD in the germline V gene (reference sequence). CDR3 size: 19 residues. Trimming pared 3 bases from V and 2 bases from J, leaving 20 bases between. The CDR3 bases are TGCGCCAGCAGTGAACTGCCCCTGTCGTCTCCACCTGGGGCCAACGTCCTGACTTTC. It specifies CASSELPLSSPPGANVLTF.

The gene calls are TRBV18 and TRBJ2-7, with D hard to call. The V end was cut by 2 bases, the J end by 0 bases, with 5 bases between. The germline CDR1 and CDR2 sequences are KGHSH and LQKENI. The CDR3 covers 13 residues. The CDR3 is CASSPVASYEQYF. The CDR3 DNA reads as TGTGCCAGCTCACCAGTCGCCTCCTACGAGCAGTACTTC.

This clone was picked up one time. The chain recombines TRBV5-1 with TRBJ2-1; 13 bases are a match to TRBD2. Germline CDR1 reads SGHRS; CDR2 reads YFSETQ. The V and J ends lost 5 bases and 5 bases, in that order; junction bases with no gene match: 4. The CDR3 length is 15 residues. CDR3 residues: CASRLGTSGNNEQFF. The CDR3 region has the DNA TGCGCCAGCAGATTAGGGACTAGCGGGAACAATGAGCAGTTCTTC. The complete variable domain, with remaining parts taken from reference TRBV5-1 and TRBJ2-1, reads KAGVTQTPRYLIKTRGQQVTLSCSPISGHRSVSWYQQTPGQGLQFLFEYFSETQRNKGNFPGRFSGRQFSNSRSEMNVSTLELGDSALYLCASRLGTSGNNEQFFGPGTRLTVL.

V usage is TRBV7-9 and J usage is TRBJ1-2; D call uncertain. Germline V CDR1 and CDR2: SEHNR, FQNEAQ (reference sequence). This CDR3 contains 13 residues. V shed 1 base and J shed 6 bases, with 9 bases lying between them. The CDR3 nucleotides are TGTGCCAGCAGCTTAGATTCGTGGGATGGCTACACCTTC. Protein sequence: CASSLDSWDGYTF.

Comments on this clone: This sample includes further DNA sequences coding for the same CDR3. The rearrangement links TRBV30 to TRBJ2-6; D call uncertain. Per the germline V gene, CDR1 is GTSNPN and CDR2 is SVGIG (reference sequence). V lost 0 bases to trimming and J lost 0 bases, with 3 bases between them. The CDR3 length is 14 residues. The CDR3 is CAWSVYSGANVLTF. The CDR3 DNA reads as TGTGCCTGGAGTGTTTACTCTGGGGCCAACGTCCTGACTTTC.

J is TRBJ1-1 and V is TRBV7-9; 8 positions match TRBD1. V trimming: 6 bases; J trimming: 1 base; junction bases outside the gene matches: 4. The CDR3 has 14 amino acids. CDR1 is SEHNR and CDR2 is FQNEAQ in the germline V gene (reference sequence). This CDR3 is CASSFDRGNTEAFF. The CDR3 region has the DNA TGTGCCAGCAGTTTCGACAGGGGGAACACTGAAGCTTTCTTT.

CDR3 bases: TGCGCCAGCAGCTCAACAGTTAACTATGGCTACACCTTC. Its translation: CASSSTVNYGYTF. The gene calls are TRBV5-1 and TRBJ1-2, with D unresolved. The germline V and J ends were trimmed by 3 bases and 1 base, with 7 bases remaining between them. The CDR3 has 13 residues. Per germline, CDR1 SGHRS and CDR2 YFSETQ.

This chain uses TRBV6-5 with TRBJ2-4; no clear D gene. CDR1 is MNHEY, CDR2 SVGAGI, per germline. The CDR3 loop spans 15 amino acids. Trimming took off 0 bases at V and 7 bases at J, with 13 bases between the two ends. CDR3 sequence (DNA): TGTGCCAGCAGTTACTCTGGCTTATATAGGAACATTCAGTACTTC. Protein product: CASSYSGLYRNIQYF.

The chain has TRBV28 and TRBJ2-7; D remains ambiguous. The CDR3 consists of 13 residues. CDR1 and CDR2 (germline): MDHEN, SYDVKM. V lost 2 bases to trimming and J lost 6 bases, with 11 bases between them. The CDR3 region is CASSLGWRSEQYF. The CDR3 bases are TGTGCCAGCAGTTTAGGCTGGCGGTCCGAGCAGTACTTC.

The V gene is TRBV5-1, the J gene TRBJ2-1, with D maybe TRBD1 (6 bases). CDR1 is SGHRS, CDR2 YFSETQ, per germline. The CDR3 spans 18 residues. V was clipped by 0 bases and J by 1 base, with 17 bases between them. DNA for the CDR3: TGCGCCAGCAGCTTGGTACAGGGTTTCTGGGGGTCCTACAATGAGCAGTTCTTC. This gives the protein CASSLVQGFWGSYNEQFF.

This clone was seen only once. The chain joins TRBV10-3 to TRBJ2-7; D possibly corresponds to TRBD1 (6 bases). Germline CDR1 is ENHRY and CDR2 is SYGVKD. The length of the CDR3 is 11 residues. Trimming took off 5 bases at V and 4 bases at J, with 6 bases between the two ends. DNA of the CDR3: TGTGCCATCAGTACAGGGTACGAGCAGTACTTC. This encodes CAISTGYEQYF.

The chain uses TRBV29-1 and TRBJ2-2; D gene unclear. Germline CDR1 is SQVTM and CDR2 is ANQGSEA. CDR3 length: 13 residues. V shed 1 base and J shed 6 bases, with 9 bases lying between them. The CDR3 sequence: CSVEGDRAGELFF. CDR3 DNA: TGCAGCGTTGAAGGGGATCGAGCCGGGGAGCTGTTTTTT.

The chain combines TRBV20-1 with TRBJ2-5; D not certain. V dropped 3 bases and J dropped 11 bases, with 10 bases sitting between them. Looked up from germline, CDR1 is DFQATT and CDR2 is SNEGSKA (reference sequence). The CDR3 runs to 10 residues. In DNA form, the CDR3 reads TGCAGTGCTAGTCGAGGTTCTCAGTACTTC. Amino acid sequence: CSASRGSQYF.

The chain combines TRBV5-4 with TRBJ2-4; TRBD2 matches 7 bases. The CDR3 length is 15 residues. V shed 4 bases and J 8 bases; nucleotides not matched to a gene: 12. Germline lookup yields CDR1 SGHNT and CDR2 YYREEE (reference sequence). CDR3 DNA sequence: TGTGCCAGCAGCAAAACCGGGAGGATTGAAGACATTCAGTACTTC. It translates to CASSKTGRIEDIQYF.

On this clone itself: The junction departs from germline at one end; a sequencing error may be responsible. The genes are TRBV7-6 and TRBJ2-7, with TRBD2 as a possible D gene (5 bases). CDR3 length: 11 residues. From germline, CDR1 is SGHVS and CDR2 FNYEAQ. The CDR3 here is CASRTIGGLHF. CDR3 bases: TGTGCCAGCAGGACCATCGGCGGGCTACACTTC.

This rearrangement joins TRBV2 to TRBJ2-3, with unresolved D. Germline V gene sequence: CDR1 SNHLY, CDR2 FYNNEI. The CDR3 has 13 residues. V was trimmed by 3 bases and J by 2 bases, leaving 6 bases between them. The CDR3 spells CASSEVITDTQYF. The CDR3 nucleotides are TGTGCCAGCAGTGAGGTTATCACAGATACGCAGTATTTT.

As for this clone: This CDR3 is also generated by other DNA sequences in the sample. This chain links TRBV5-1 with TRBJ2-2; no firm D call. This CDR3 is built from 15 residues. The V end was cut by 2 bases, the J end by 1 base, with 9 bases between. The germline CDR1 and CDR2 sequences are SGHRS and YFSETQ. The CDR3 nucleotides are TGCGCCAGCAGCTTAGGGCGCTGGAACACCGGGGAGCTGTTTTTT. It encodes CASSLGRWNTGELFF.

V is TRBV5-5 and J is TRBJ2-2; the match to TRBD2 covers 7 bases. The V gene end was trimmed by 0 bases and the J gene end by 9 bases; junction bases not matched to a gene: 11. This CDR3 comprises 16 residues. Per germline, CDR1 SGHKS and CDR2 YYEKEE (reference sequence). The CDR3 sequence is CASSLGGRALFRELFF. CDR3 nucleotide sequence: TGTGCCAGCAGCTTGGGAGGGAGGGCGCTGTTCCGGGAGCTGTTTTTT.

The chain couples TRBV6-5 to TRBJ2-7; perhaps TRBD1 as D (6 bases). Germline-derived CDR1 and CDR2 are MNHEY and SVGAGI. Trimming pared 6 bases from V and 0 bases from J, leaving 9 bases between. CDR3 length equals 13 residues. The CDR3 DNA reads TGTGCCAGCAGAAAGGACAGCTCCTACGAGCAGTACTTC. This gives the protein CASRKDSSYEQYF.

The rearrangement joins TRBV7-9 to TRBJ1-4; D is undetermined. CDR1 is SEHNR and CDR2 is FQNEAQ in the germline V gene (reference sequence). Trimming cost V 2 bases and J 4 bases, with 11 bases left between them. The CDR3 has 15 residues. CDR3 amino acids: CASSLIQDHNEKLFF. The CDR3 DNA reads as TGTGCCAGCAGCTTAATCCAGGACCATAATGAAAAACTGTTTTTT.

V usage is TRBV7-9 and J usage is TRBJ2-1; D is unresolved. The CDR3 contains 14 residues. V gave up 7 bases and J gave up 3 bases, with 13 bases separating them. Germline-derived CDR1 and CDR2 are SEHNR and FQNEAQ (reference sequence). Written as DNA, the CDR3 is TGTGCCAGCATGCACCCGGCTCTCTACAATGAGCAGTTCTTC. Protein: CASMHPALYNEQFF.

This chain uses TRBV15 with TRBJ2-3, with 14 bases fitting TRBD2. The CDR3 covers 16 residues. Germline CDR1 reads LNHNV; CDR2 reads YYDKDF (reference sequence). J gave up 4 bases and V 5 bases, and 5 bases lay outside the gene matches. CDR3 DNA: TGTGCCACCAGCGCCAGACTAGCGGGAGGGGCAGATACGCAGTATTTT. Translation gives CATSARLAGGADTQYF.

The chain uses TRBV5-6 and TRBJ1-3; a possible D gene is TRBD1 (6 bases). The CDR3 has 16 residues. CDR1 is SGHDT, CDR2 YYEEEE, per germline. Trimming removed 4 bases at V and 0 bases at J, with 14 bases between. CDR3 nucleotides: TGTGCCAGCAGCCTGACAGGATTCAGCTCTGGAAACACCATATATTTT. Its protein product is CASSLTGFSSGNTIYF. The full variable domain, in which reference TRBV5-6 and TRBJ1-3 provide the parts outside the CDR3, is DAGVTQSPTHLIKTRGQQVTLRCSPKSGHDTVSWYQQALGQGPQFIFQYYEEEERQRGNFPDRFSGHQFPNYSSELNVNALLLGDSALYLCASSLTGFSSGNTIYFGEGSWLTVV.

The chain uses TRBV7-9 and TRBJ2-3; D perhaps matches TRBD1 (5 bases). V was cut by 3 bases and J by 3 bases, with 13 bases left in between. Germline CDR1 reads SEHNR; CDR2 reads FQNEAQ (reference sequence). This CDR3 spans 15 amino acids. CDR3 in amino acids: CASSFATGLTDTQYF. In DNA form, the CDR3 reads TGTGCCAGCAGCTTCGCTACAGGATTAACAGATACGCAGTATTTT.

The chain has TRBV4-1 and TRBJ2-7; 7 bases are a match to TRBD2. Germline trimming cut 1 base from V and 3 bases from J; bases unmatched to any gene: 6. CDR1 is MGHRA and CDR2 is YSYEKL in the germline V gene. CDR3 length: 15 amino acids. This CDR3 is CASSQGLALVYEQYF. As DNA, the CDR3 is TGCGCCAGCAGCCAAGGACTAGCACTAGTCTACGAGCAGTACTTC.

The chain links TRBV27 to TRBJ2-7; a weak D match, TRBD1 (6 bases). This CDR3 comprises 14 residues. Per germline, CDR1 MNHEY and CDR2 SMNVEV (reference sequence). V was cut by 5 bases and J by 2 bases, with 13 bases left in between. The CDR3 loop is CASSRKTGPYEQYF. CDR3 in DNA: TGTGCCAGCAGTCGGAAGACAGGACCCTACGAGCAGTACTTC.